These 13 T cell receptor beta chains were sequenced from one sample in a study of patients and donors after allogeneic stem cell transplantation (dated by TCRdb to about 2020). Receptor libraries were prepared by RT-PCR. Reads for this sample came from a NextSeq 550. TCRdb reprocessed the public reads (quality trimming at Q25 with fastp, clone calling with MiXCR) and kept in-frame beta chains. Each entry is one CDR3 protein sequence, shown with its most common DNA and genes. The sample has hundreds of thousands of distinct CDR3 sequences on record, more than 15% of them singletons. Less than 8.5% of the sample rests with the top ten. The material sequenced was blood, either unsorted or a sorted T cell fraction (not recorded which). Source of these receptors: a human donor who was either an allogeneic HSCT recipient or a stem cell or donor lymphocyte infusion donor (not recorded which). It is not recorded whose cells these are; they may come from a transplant donor.

The chain combines TRBV18 with TRBJ1-2; D call uncertain. Trimming pared 3 bases from V and 0 bases from J, leaving 8 bases between. The germline V gene encodes CDR1 KGHSH and CDR2 LQKENI. This CDR3 is built from 14 residues. This chain's CDR3 is CASSPKETNYGYTF. CDR3 sequence (DNA): TGTGCCAGCTCACCGAAGGAGACTAACTATGGCTACACCTTC.

The V and J genes are TRBV12-5 and TRBJ2-3; D unresolved. The CDR3 runs to 16 residues. Trimming stripped 0 bases from V and 1 base from J, with 11 bases between. Looked up from germline, CDR1 is LGHNT and CDR2 is FRNRAP. The CDR3 DNA reads TGTGCTAGTGGTTTGGTACTCCGTCTAGGCACAGATACGCAGTATTTT. It is translated as CASGLVLRLGTDTQYF.

This clonotype was detected only a few times. The DNA for the CDR3 is TGTGCCACCGGACAACCGGGGGCCGAGGGCTACACCTTC. Translating gives CATGQPGAEGYTF. The chain has TRBV24-1 and TRBJ1-2; D is possibly TRBD1 (6 bases). This CDR3 region has 13 residues. Per germline, CDR1 KGHDR and CDR2 SFDVKD. V lost 9 bases and J 8 bases, leaving 18 bases between the germline ends.

The chain combines TRBV25-1 with TRBJ2-7, with a weak D call TRBD2 (5 bases). V was clipped by 9 bases and J by 0 bases, with 12 bases between them. This CDR3 spans 13 amino acids. The V gene's germline CDR1 is MGHDK and CDR2 SYGVNS. The CDR3 coding sequence is TGTGCCAGTAGCGCGGTTTACTCCTACGAGCAGTACTTC. Translated: CASSAVYSYEQYF.

There are many counts of this clonotype. The chain recombines TRBV7-2 with TRBJ2-5, with D perhaps TRBD2 (5 bases). CDR1 and CDR2 (germline): SGHTA, FQGNSA. Trimming took off 5 bases at V and 1 base at J, with 11 bases between the two ends. The CDR3 sequence is 14 residues long. CDR3 nucleotides: TGTGCCAGCAGCCTAACTAGTTTCCAAGAGACCCAGTACTTC. This gives the protein CASSLTSFQETQYF. Together with reference TRBV7-2 and TRBJ2-5, the CDR3 gives the full variable domain: GAGVSQSPSNKVTEKGKDVELRCDPISGHTALYWYRQSLGQGLEFLIYFQGNSAPDKSGLPSDRFSAERTGGSVSTLTIQRTQQEDSAVYLCASSLTSFQETQYFGPGTRLLVL.

CDR3 in DNA: TGCAGTGCTAGGGCTAGCAGCGCCTACAATGAGCAGTTCTTC. This gives the protein CSARASSAYNEQFF. The chain joins TRBV20-1 to TRBJ2-1; D perhaps matches TRBD2 (5 bases). Germline V CDR1 and CDR2: DFQATT, SNEGSKA (reference sequence). V was cut by 3 bases and J by 2 bases, with 11 bases left in between. This CDR3 has 14 residues.

V gene TRBV10-3 combines with J gene TRBJ2-5, with D maybe TRBD2 (5 bases). The CDR3 spans 15 residues. The ends were cut back, 3 bases at V and 5 bases at J, with 16 bases in the middle. CDR1 and CDR2 (germline): ENHRY, SYGVKD. CDR3 sequence: CAISDGAAQPETQYF. The CDR3 DNA reads as TGTGCCATCAGTGACGGAGCGGCCCAGCCGGAGACCCAGTACTTC.

This clonotype showed up just a few times. CDR3 region: CSARALRQGQTQYF. As DNA, the CDR3 is TGCAGTGCTAGAGCCCTCCGGCAGGGCCAGACCCAGTACTTC. V is TRBV20-1 and J is TRBJ2-5; TRBD1 is a possible D gene (5 bases). The CDR3 is 14 amino acids. Germline V gene sequence: CDR1 DFQATT, CDR2 SNEGSKA (reference sequence). Trimming pared 1 base from V and 6 bases from J, leaving 15 bases between.

CDR3 in DNA: TGTGCCACTACAGGGCGCAATGAGCAGTTCTTC. Protein product: CATTGRNEQFF. The V call is TRBV12-3 or TRBV12-4, the J call TRBJ2-1; tentatively, D is TRBD1 (6 bases). The CDR3 runs to 11 residues. V lost 10 bases and J 6 bases, leaving 10 bases between the germline ends.

Judged by abundance, this clonotype is medium-sized. This chain links TRBV6-1 with TRBJ1-6; 11 bases map to TRBD1. The CDR3 spans 14 residues. The V gene end was trimmed by 5 bases and the J gene end by 9 bases; junction bases not matched to a gene: 3. The V gene's germline CDR1 is MNHNS and CDR2 SASEGT. The CDR3 region is CASSLGTGGSPLHF. CDR3 DNA sequence: TGTGCCAGCAGTCTCGGGACAGGGGGTTCACCCCTCCACTTT.

In this sample, this clonotype turned up many times. This sequence joins TRBV12-3 or TRBV12-4 and TRBJ2-7; TRBD1 might be the D (6 bases). Trimming removed 0 bases at V and 5 bases at J, with 14 bases between. This CDR3 region has 15 residues. CDR3 DNA: TGTGCCAGCAGTTTAGCGGGGGCCAAGAACGACGAGCAGTACTTC. It yields the protein CASSLAGAKNDEQYF.

This clonotype was seen a handful of times. The chain is built from TRBV5-6 and TRBJ2-1, with TRBD1 matching 9 bases. Trimming removed 3 bases from V and 7 bases from J; junction bases left unmatched: 8. The CDR3 consists of 15 residues. CDR1 SGHDT and CDR2 YYEEEE come from the germline V gene. CDR3 nucleotide sequence: TGTGCCAGCAGCTGGGCCGGGACAGGGCGAAATGAGCAGTTCTTC. Its protein product is CASSWAGTGRNEQFF.

The V gene is TRBV12-3 or TRBV12-4, the J gene TRBJ2-3; TRBD2 agrees at 9 bases. This CDR3 has 15 residues. The trim removed 5 bases at V and 6 bases at J, leaving 9 bases unmatched. DNA of the CDR3: TGTGCCAGCAGTATTAGCGGGAGCTCCTGGGATACGCAGTATTTT. Its translation is CASSISGSSWDTQYF.